Listed below are T cell receptor beta chains from one sample, sequenced in a study of CD8 T cells in Susac syndrome. Each CDR3 protein gets one entry after TCRdb re-called the immunoSEQ multiplex PCR reads with MiXCR. The table has approximately 200,000 distinct CDR3 sequences, roughly nine tenths seen once. Sequencing was done on a sample of CD8+ T cells from PBMCs. The receptor source for this set is a human donor with multiple sclerosis. The CDR3 runs from the conserved cysteine through the conserved F or W. The order of the fields is clone size, J gene, V gene, CDR3 length, D gene, CDR3 DNA, CDR3 protein. A D gene is named only where the DNA matches it firmly. Some rows have no size entry. The others give once, few or many, or a class for an expanded clone.

clone size: -
J gene: TRBJ1-1
V gene: TRBV10-3
CDR3 length: 11
D gene: -
CDR3 DNA: TGTGCCATCAGTGGGCAGGGTGAAGCTTTCTTT
CDR3 protein: CAISGQGEAFF

clone size: once
J gene: TRBJ1-6
V gene: TRBV13
CDR3 length: 13
D gene: TRBD1
CDR3 DNA: TGTGCCGGATCACAGGGGATGAATTCACCCCTCCACTTT
CDR3 protein: CAGSQGMNSPLHF

clone size: -
J gene: TRBJ2-3
V gene: TRBV4-1
CDR3 length: 15
D gene: -
CDR3 DNA: TGCGCCAGCAGCCAAGAACAGCGGGCCACAGATACGCAGTATTTT
CDR3 protein: CASSQEQRATDTQYF

clone size: -
J gene: TRBJ2-5
V gene: TRBV9
CDR3 length: 14
D gene: -
CDR3 DNA: TGTGCCAGCTCCCCGCGGGGAGGAATAGAGACCCAGTACTTC
CDR3 protein: CASSPRGGIETQYF

clone size: -
J gene: TRBJ2-1
V gene: TRBV3-1
CDR3 length: 15
D gene: -
CDR3 DNA: TGTGCCAGCAGCCAAGAAGCGGCCTTCTACAATGAGCAGTTCTTC
CDR3 protein: CASSQEAAFYNEQFF

clone size: -
J gene: TRBJ2-7
V gene: TRBV28
CDR3 length: 16
D gene: -
CDR3 DNA: TGTGCCAGCAGTCAGGGAATCGGGACAAACTCCTACGAGCAGTACTTC
CDR3 protein: CASSQGIGTNSYEQYF

clone size: -
J gene: TRBJ1-2
V gene: TRBV5-6
CDR3 length: 13
D gene: -
CDR3 DNA: TGTGCCAGCAGCCCTGGCAGGGCCTATGGCTACACCTTC
CDR3 protein: CASSPGRAYGYTF

clone size: -
J gene: TRBJ2-7
V gene: TRBV6-2/TRBV6-3
CDR3 length: 12
D gene: -
CDR3 DNA: TGTGCCAGCAGTTACTCAGGTTCCGAGCAGTACTTC
CDR3 protein: CASSYSGSEQYF

clone size: -
J gene: TRBJ1-2
V gene: TRBV29-1
CDR3 length: 13
D gene: TRBD1
CDR3 DNA: TGCAGCGCTGGACAGGGGGCGATAACTGGCTACACCTTC
CDR3 protein: CSAGQGAITGYTF

clone size: -
J gene: TRBJ2-1
V gene: TRBV27
CDR3 length: 22
D gene: -
CDR3 DNA: TGTGCCAGCAGTTTAGTGGGCGGTTTCGTTGCGAGGGAAGTGGAGTCCTACAATGAGCAGTTCTTC
CDR3 protein: CASSLVGGFVAREVESYNEQFF

clone size: -
J gene: TRBJ2-7
V gene: TRBV27
CDR3 length: 13
D gene: TRBD2
CDR3 DNA: TGTGCCAGCAGTTTATCTGCGGGAGAGGTGCAGTACTTC
CDR3 protein: CASSLSAGEVQYF

clone size: -
J gene: TRBJ1-2
V gene: TRBV4-3
CDR3 length: 15
D gene: -
CDR3 DNA: TGCGCCAGCAGCCAAGAGGCCAGGGGTAACTATGGCTACACCTTC
CDR3 protein: CASSQEARGNYGYTF

clone size: few
J gene: TRBJ2-3
V gene: TRBV19
CDR3 length: 15
D gene: TRBD1
CDR3 DNA: TGTGCCAGTAGTATGGCACAGGGGGCAACAGATACGCAGTATTTT
CDR3 protein: CASSMAQGATDTQYF

clone size: -
J gene: TRBJ2-1
V gene: TRBV30
CDR3 length: 16
D gene: TRBD2
CDR3 DNA: TGTGCCTGGAGGTCCATAGCGGGAGGACCCTACAATGAGCAGTTCTTC
CDR3 protein: CAWRSIAGGPYNEQFF

clone size: -
J gene: TRBJ2-4
V gene: TRBV7-9
CDR3 length: 16
D gene: -
CDR3 DNA: TGTGCCAGCAGCGTCCCCCTAGCGAGGGGGAAAAACATTCAGTACTTC
CDR3 protein: CASSVPLARGKNIQYF

clone size: -
J gene: TRBJ1-6
V gene: TRBV7-8
CDR3 length: 14
D gene: -
CDR3 DNA: TGTGCCAGCAGTCTCCTGGGGTCTAATTCACCCCTCCACTTT
CDR3 protein: CASSLLGSNSPLHF

clone size: -
J gene: TRBJ2-1
V gene: TRBV7-2
CDR3 length: 12
D gene: -
CDR3 DNA: TGTGCCAGCAGCTTAGCGTCGGGCGGCCAGTTCTTC
CDR3 protein: CASSLASGGQFF

clone size: -
J gene: TRBJ1-1
V gene: TRBV14
CDR3 length: 17
D gene: -
CDR3 DNA: TGTGCCAGCAGCCCCACAGCGAGGGTTACTTTGGGCACTGAAGCTTTCTTT
CDR3 protein: CASSPTARVTLGTEAFF

clone size: -
J gene: TRBJ2-3
V gene: TRBV9
CDR3 length: 16
D gene: -
CDR3 DNA: TGTGCCAGCAGCCTCACACCCCGCCGAGGTACAGATACGCAGTATTTT
CDR3 protein: CASSLTPRRGTDTQYF

clone size: -
J gene: TRBJ2-5
V gene: TRBV10-3
CDR3 length: 14
D gene: TRBD2
CDR3 DNA: TGTGCCATCAGTCCCGGAGCGGGATGGGAGACCCAGTACTTC
CDR3 protein: CAISPGAGWETQYF

clone size: -
J gene: TRBJ2-3
V gene: TRBV27
CDR3 length: 15
D gene: TRBD2
CDR3 DNA: TGTGCCAGCAGTTGGAGCGGGAGGGTCGCAGATACGCAGTATTTT
CDR3 protein: CASSWSGRVADTQYF

clone size: -
J gene: TRBJ2-7
V gene: TRBV6-5
CDR3 length: 12
D gene: -
CDR3 DNA: TGTGCCAGCTCCCCCGCTCCCTACGAGCAGTACTTC
CDR3 protein: CASSPAPYEQYF

clone size: once
J gene: TRBJ2-1
V gene: TRBV9
CDR3 length: 13
D gene: TRBD2
CDR3 DNA: TGTGCCAGCGGGAATAGCGGGTACAATGAGCAGTTCTTC
CDR3 protein: CASGNSGYNEQFF

clone size: -
J gene: TRBJ2-1
V gene: TRBV2
CDR3 length: 16
D gene: TRBD2
CDR3 DNA: TGTGCCAGCAGTTTCTCCGGGACTAGCCCTAGCAATGAGCAGTTCTTC
CDR3 protein: CASSFSGTSPSNEQFF

clone size: -
J gene: TRBJ2-1
V gene: TRBV7-9
CDR3 length: 12
D gene: -
CDR3 DNA: TGTGCCAGCAGCCTCCAGGGGAGTGAGCAGTTCTTC
CDR3 protein: CASSLQGSEQFF

clone size: -
J gene: TRBJ2-3
V gene: TRBV9
CDR3 length: 15
D gene: TRBD2
CDR3 DNA: TGTGCCAGCAGCGCCAGCGGGGGGCGCACAAATACGCAGTATTTT
CDR3 protein: CASSASGGRTNTQYF

clone size: few
J gene: TRBJ1-1
V gene: TRBV27
CDR3 length: 13
D gene: -
CDR3 DNA: TGTGCCAGCAGTTCAGGGATGAACACTGAAGCTTTCTTT
CDR3 protein: CASSSGMNTEAFF

clone size: -
J gene: TRBJ1-2
V gene: TRBV7-2
CDR3 length: 14
D gene: TRBD1
CDR3 DNA: TGTGCCAGCAGCGAAATGACAGGGGTATATGGCTACACCTTC
CDR3 protein: CASSEMTGVYGYTF

clone size: -
J gene: TRBJ2-3
V gene: TRBV20-1
CDR3 length: 15
D gene: -
CDR3 DNA: TGCAGTGCTAGATGGTGGGGGCCAGGGGCAGATACGCAGTATTTT
CDR3 protein: CSARWWGPGADTQYF

clone size: -
J gene: TRBJ2-7
V gene: TRBV2
CDR3 length: 13
D gene: -
CDR3 DNA: TGTGCCAGCAGTGATGAAACAATTGGCGAGCAGTACTTC
CDR3 protein: CASSDETIGEQYF

clone size: -
J gene: TRBJ2-6
V gene: TRBV5-6
CDR3 length: 17
D gene: -
CDR3 DNA: TGTGCCAGCAGCTTGGACAGGGTAACGGGAGGGGCCAACGTCCTGACTTTC
CDR3 protein: CASSLDRVTGGANVLTF

clone size: -
J gene: TRBJ2-5
V gene: TRBV5-6
CDR3 length: 15
D gene: -
CDR3 DNA: TGTGCCAGCAGCTTGGGGGCAGGGTGGGCAGAGACCCAGTACTTC
CDR3 protein: CASSLGAGWAETQYF

clone size: -
J gene: TRBJ1-2
V gene: TRBV29-1
CDR3 length: 14
D gene: TRBD1
CDR3 DNA: TGCAGCGTTGTCCGGCAGGGGGCTAACTATGGCTACACCTTC
CDR3 protein: CSVVRQGANYGYTF

clone size: -
J gene: TRBJ2-7
V gene: TRBV20-1
CDR3 length: 12
D gene: -
CDR3 DNA: TGCAGTGCAAGCTCAACGGAGCTCGAGCAGTACTTC
CDR3 protein: CSASSTELEQYF

clone size: -
J gene: TRBJ1-1
V gene: TRBV5-6
CDR3 length: 13
D gene: -
CDR3 DNA: TGTGCCAGCAGCTTGGTCGGTAGGGAGGAAGCTTTCTTT
CDR3 protein: CASSLVGREEAFF

clone size: few
J gene: TRBJ1-2
V gene: TRBV5-6
CDR3 length: 14
D gene: -
CDR3 DNA: TGTGCCAGCAGTCCCCCTGGGGTGAGCTATGGCTACACCTTC
CDR3 protein: CASSPPGVSYGYTF

clone size: -
J gene: TRBJ2-3
V gene: TRBV5-4
CDR3 length: 15
D gene: -
CDR3 DNA: TGTGCCAGCAGCTCCGAGATCTCCTTCACAGATACGCAGTATTTT
CDR3 protein: CASSSEISFTDTQYF

clone size: -
J gene: TRBJ2-1
V gene: TRBV7-7
CDR3 length: 14
D gene: -
CDR3 DNA: TGTGCTAGCAGCTTTAGAGGGGCCGCGGATGAGCAGTTCTTC
CDR3 protein: CASSFRGAADEQFF

clone size: -
J gene: TRBJ2-2
V gene: TRBV4-1
CDR3 length: 15
D gene: -
CDR3 DNA: TGCGCCAGCAGCCCAAGCGGTCCTAGCACCGGGGAGCTGTTTTTT
CDR3 protein: CASSPSGPSTGELFF

clone size: -
J gene: TRBJ1-2
V gene: TRBV24-1
CDR3 length: 14
D gene: -
CDR3 DNA: TGTGCCACCAGTGCCCACGACATGGCGGATGGCTACACCTTC
CDR3 protein: CATSAHDMADGYTF

clone size: -
J gene: TRBJ1-4
V gene: TRBV5-5
CDR3 length: 13
D gene: -
CDR3 DNA: TGTGCCAGCAGCTTGGACAGTTGGGAAAAACTGTTTTTT
CDR3 protein: CASSLDSWEKLFF

clone size: -
J gene: TRBJ2-2
V gene: TRBV28
CDR3 length: 12
D gene: -
CDR3 DNA: TGTGCCAGCACCCTGAGGGACGGGGAGCTGTTTTTT
CDR3 protein: CASTLRDGELFF

clone size: -
J gene: TRBJ1-2
V gene: TRBV27
CDR3 length: 15
D gene: -
CDR3 DNA: TGTGCCAGCAGTGGCTACAGAGAGCCTAACTATGGCTACACCTTC
CDR3 protein: CASSGYREPNYGYTF

clone size: once
J gene: TRBJ2-4
V gene: TRBV11-2
CDR3 length: 22
D gene: TRBD2
CDR3 DNA: TGTGCCAGCAGCTCCCTAAGGGGTTCGGAGCGGGAGGGCCATAAAGCAAAAAACATTCAGTACTTC
CDR3 protein: CASSSLRGSEREGHKAKNIQYF

clone size: -
J gene: TRBJ2-5
V gene: TRBV20-1
CDR3 length: 18
D gene: TRBD2
CDR3 DNA: TGCAGTGCTAGAGATACCTCTCCCTCCTTAGCGGGGCAAGAGACCCAGTACTTC
CDR3 protein: CSARDTSPSLAGQETQYF

clone size: -
J gene: TRBJ1-1
V gene: TRBV7-9
CDR3 length: 11
D gene: -
CDR3 DNA: TGTGCCAGCATGGTGAACACTGAAGCTTTCTTT
CDR3 protein: CASMVNTEAFF

clone size: -
J gene: TRBJ2-3
V gene: TRBV7-9
CDR3 length: 16
D gene: TRBD1
CDR3 DNA: TGTGCCAGCAGCTTAGGCGGACAGGTTGAGGAAGATACGCAGTATTTT
CDR3 protein: CASSLGGQVEEDTQYF

clone size: -
J gene: TRBJ2-1
V gene: TRBV7-2
CDR3 length: 15
D gene: TRBD2
CDR3 DNA: TGTGCCAGCAGCCAGGGACTAGTCCTAGGGGATGAGCAGTTCTTC
CDR3 protein: CASSQGLVLGDEQFF

clone size: -
J gene: TRBJ2-7
V gene: TRBV9
CDR3 length: 18
D gene: -
CDR3 DNA: TGTGCCAGCAGCGTAATGACACAGGACACTCCGATTTCCTACGAGCAGTACTTC
CDR3 protein: CASSVMTQDTPISYEQYF

clone size: -
J gene: TRBJ2-1
V gene: TRBV9
CDR3 length: 17
D gene: TRBD2
CDR3 DNA: TGTGCCAGCAGCCCGCCCTCCGGGACTAGATCCTACAATGAGCAGTTCTTC
CDR3 protein: CASSPPSGTRSYNEQFF

clone size: -
J gene: TRBJ2-5
V gene: TRBV15
CDR3 length: 13
D gene: -
CDR3 DNA: TGTGCCACCAGCAGGGTAGCCCAAGAGACCCAGTACTTC
CDR3 protein: CATSRVAQETQYF

clone size: -
J gene: TRBJ2-5
V gene: TRBV5-1
CDR3 length: 18
D gene: -
CDR3 DNA: TGCGCCAGCAGCTTGACAGGGTTTAGGTTGGTCTTGGGAGAGACCCAGTACTTC
CDR3 protein: CASSLTGFRLVLGETQYF

clone size: -
J gene: TRBJ1-2
V gene: TRBV4-3
CDR3 length: 15
D gene: -
CDR3 DNA: TGCGCCAGCAGCCAAGAGCTTTCCCCTGGGGATGGCTACACCTTC
CDR3 protein: CASSQELSPGDGYTF

clone size: -
J gene: TRBJ2-6
V gene: TRBV9
CDR3 length: 20
D gene: -
CDR3 DNA: TGTGCCAGCAGCGATTTCCTAAGGGCGCAGCAACTCTCTGGGGCCAACGTCCTGACTTTC
CDR3 protein: CASSDFLRAQQLSGANVLTF

clone size: -
J gene: TRBJ2-5
V gene: TRBV7-9
CDR3 length: 13
D gene: -
CDR3 DNA: TGTGCCAGCGCGCCGGGAACCCAGAAGACCCAGTACTTC
CDR3 protein: CASAPGTQKTQYF

clone size: -
J gene: TRBJ1-6
V gene: TRBV5-6
CDR3 length: 16
D gene: TRBD1
CDR3 DNA: TGTGCCAGCAGCTTGGGACAGGGCGTAACCGACTCACCCCTCCACTTT
CDR3 protein: CASSLGQGVTDSPLHF

clone size: -
J gene: TRBJ2-1
V gene: TRBV14
CDR3 length: 16
D gene: TRBD2
CDR3 DNA: TGTGCCAGCAGCCAAGAGAGACTAGCGGGATACAATGAGCAGTTCTTC
CDR3 protein: CASSQERLAGYNEQFF